These 32 T cell receptor beta chains originate from one sample sequenced in a study of resident and recirculating memory T cells in vitiligo. TCRdb's copy holds only in-frame clones and misses some; the assay was immunoSEQ multiplex PCR. Of tens of thousands of clones listed, about 91% are singletons. Sequencing was done on a sample of blood. The receptor source for this set is a male donor with vitiligo.

This chain uses TRBV5-4 with TRBJ2-3, with a possible D match to TRBD1 (6 bases). The CDR3 extends over 13 amino acids. The V gene's germline CDR1 is SGHNT and CDR2 YYREEE (reference sequence). The ends were cut back, 4 bases at V and 6 bases at J, with 12 bases in the middle. The CDR3 DNA reads TGTGCCAGCAGCCGCACAGGGTACGATACGCAGTATTTT. This translates into CASSRTGYDTQYF.

The V and J genes are TRBV7-3 and TRBJ1-5; maybe TRBD1 (5 bases). This CDR3 is built from 13 residues. V was trimmed by 3 bases and J by 7 bases, leaving 10 bases between them. Per germline, CDR1 SGHTA and CDR2 FQGTGA. Here the CDR3 reads CASSLGGRQPQHF. The DNA of the CDR3 is TGTGCCAGCAGCTTGGGGGGTAGACAGCCCCAGCATTTT.

The rearrangement joins TRBV6-1 to TRBJ2-1; D perhaps matches TRBD2 (6 bases). V was cut by 2 bases and J by 4 bases, with 9 bases left in between. The germline CDR1 and CDR2 sequences are MNHNS and SASEGT. The CDR3 runs 14 residues. The CDR3 DNA is TGTGCCAGCAGTGAACTAGCGTTTTACAATGAGCAGTTCTTC. This gives the protein CASSELAFYNEQFF.

The chain employs TRBV11-2 and TRBJ1-2; 9 bases agree with TRBD1. The CDR3 runs 16 residues. Germline V lookup: CDR1 SGHAT, CDR2 FQNNGV. V shed 5 bases, J shed 6 bases, and the junction held 13 bases outside the gene matches. This chain's CDR3 is CASSLDGTGYGDGYTF. In DNA form, the CDR3 reads TGTGCCAGCAGCCTCGACGGGACAGGGTACGGAGATGGCTACACCTTC.

V gene TRBV28 combines with J gene TRBJ1-1; 8 bases map to TRBD1. The CDR3 runs 15 residues. The germline V gene encodes CDR1 MDHEN and CDR2 SYDVKM. Losses at the gene ends were 5 bases for V and 5 bases for J; bases not matched to a gene: 10. The CDR3 DNA reads as TGTGCCAGCAGTCCCCGGACAGGGAGGGGTACTGAAGCTTTCTTT. This codes for CASSPRTGRGTEAFF.

CDR3 in DNA: TGCGCCAGCAGCCAAGGTTTTGATAGAGGTGGCTACACCTTC. Residues: CASSQGFDRGGYTF. The chain joins TRBV4-3 to TRBJ1-2; D is unresolved. Trimming shortened V by 1 base and J by 7 bases, and 13 bases separated the two germline ends. Germline CDR1 and CDR2: LGHNA and YSLEER. This CDR3 has 14 amino acids.

The chain couples TRBV6-5 to TRBJ1-1, with TRBD1 identical over 9 bases. CDR3 length equals 16 residues. The trim removed 0 bases at V and 0 bases at J, leaving 2 bases unmatched. The germline V gene has CDR1 MNHEY and CDR2 SVGAGI. CDR3 nucleotide sequence: TGTGCCAGCAGTTACTCGACAGGGGGGGTGAACACTGAAGCTTTCTTT. As protein: CASSYSTGGVNTEAFF.

The CDR3 protein is CASSLALRGRTDTQYF. CDR3 nucleotides: TGTGCCAGCAGCTTAGCCTTGAGAGGGCGCACAGATACGCAGTATTTT. The rearrangement links TRBV7-2 to TRBJ2-3; possible D gene TRBD2, 5 bases. The ends were cut back, 0 bases at V and 1 base at J, with 11 bases in the middle. The germline CDR1 and CDR2 sequences are SGHTA and FQGNSA. The CDR3 is made up of 16 amino acids.

The chain uses TRBV4-3 and TRBJ1-1, with D maybe TRBD1 (5 bases). The CDR3 runs to 15 residues. Germline-derived CDR1 and CDR2 are LGHNA and YSLEER. The V end lost 0 bases, the J end lost 0 bases, and 8 bases lay between the germline ends. For the CDR3, the DNA is TGCGCCAGCAGCCAAGATTGGGGCTTGAACACTGAAGCTTTCTTT. As protein: CASSQDWGLNTEAFF.

This clone came up once. This CDR3 reads CASTVGGGRGGYEQYF. The CDR3 DNA reads as TGTGCCAGCACGGTGGGTGGCGGGAGGGGAGGATACGAGCAGTACTTC. The chain has TRBV28 and TRBJ2-7, with 9 bases identical to TRBD2. V lost 7 bases to trimming and J lost 4 bases; unmatched junction nucleotides: 14. Germline-derived CDR1 and CDR2 are MDHEN and SYDVKM. This CDR3 comprises 16 residues.

The chain is built from TRBV7-9 and TRBJ1-3; no clear D gene. Per the germline V gene, CDR1 is SEHNR and CDR2 is FQNEAQ (reference sequence). The CDR3 spans 14 residues. The germline V and J ends were trimmed by 6 bases and 0 bases, with 9 bases remaining between them. CDR3 region: CASRLLDSGNTIYF. CDR3 DNA sequence: TGTGCCAGCAGGCTTTTAGACTCTGGAAACACCATATATTTT.

The J gene is TRBJ1-4, the V gene TRBV6-5, with 7 bases lining up with TRBD1. This CDR3 spans 15 amino acids. Germline-derived CDR1 and CDR2 are MNHEY and SVGAGI. The V gene end was trimmed by 2 bases and the J gene end by 6 bases; junction bases not matched to a gene: 6. CDR3 loop: CASSYGWTGYEKLFF. CDR3 DNA: TGTGCCAGCAGTTACGGGTGGACAGGTTATGAAAAACTGTTTTTT.

This clone occurred once. The chain carries TRBV11-2 and TRBJ2-7; 8 nucleotides match TRBD2. The CDR3 has 15 amino acids. The V segment lost 1 base and the J segment 6 bases; nucleotides outside the gene matches: 8. Germline-derived CDR1 and CDR2 are SGHAT and FQNNGV. CDR3 loop: CASSLAGLGGSEQYF. The DNA for the CDR3 is TGTGCCAGCAGCTTAGCGGGACTAGGCGGGAGCGAGCAGTACTTC.

The chain uses TRBV7-9 and TRBJ1-3, with a weak D call TRBD1 (5 bases). The CDR3 is 16 amino acids. V lost 1 base and J lost 0, with 10 bases in between. Germline CDR1 and CDR2: SEHNR and FQNEAQ (reference sequence). The CDR3 DNA sequence: TGTGCCAGCAGCTTAGGGGGCTCAGGCTCTGGAAACACCATATATTTT. Translating it yields CASSLGGSGSGNTIYF.

The chain uses TRBV4-1 and TRBJ1-2; D is ambiguous. Germline CDR1 reads MGHRA; CDR2 reads YSYEKL. The CDR3 spans 15 residues. V shed 0 bases and J shed 2 bases, with 10 bases lying between them. CDR3 in amino acids: CASSQDTPGNYGYTF. DNA of the CDR3: TGCGCCAGCAGCCAAGATACACCGGGGAACTATGGCTACACCTTC.

The chain has TRBV4-1 and TRBJ2-2; 11 bases match TRBD2. The trim removed 4 bases at V and 6 bases at J, leaving 10 bases unmatched. This CDR3 is built from 17 residues. Germline V gene sequence: CDR1 MGHRA, CDR2 YSYEKL. CDR3 DNA: TGCGCCAGCAGCCCGCTTTGGCTAGCGGGAGGATCCGGGGAGCTGTTTTTT. Its translation: CASSPLWLAGGSGELFF.

V usage is TRBV28 and J usage is TRBJ1-5; 10 positions agree with TRBD1. This CDR3 contains 15 residues. In germline, CDR1 is MDHEN, CDR2 SYDVKM. Trimming took 5 bases from V and 2 from J; bases not matched to a gene: 3. The CDR3 here is CASSRTGGGNQPQHF. Written as DNA, the CDR3 is TGTGCCAGCAGTCGGACAGGGGGAGGCAATCAGCCCCAGCATTTT.

The rearrangement uses TRBV27 and TRBJ2-1; 8 bases line up with TRBD1. CDR3 length: 15 residues. The germline V gene encodes CDR1 MNHEY and CDR2 SMNVEV (reference sequence). V lost 5 bases and J lost 4; bases outside the gene matches: 7. The chain's CDR3 is CASSLTGAPYNEQFF. The CDR3, as DNA: TGTGCCAGCAGTCTGACAGGGGCCCCTTACAATGAGCAGTTCTTC.

The chain combines TRBV5-8 with TRBJ2-3; D unresolved. Per germline, CDR1 SGHTS and CDR2 YDEGEE. The CDR3 runs to 16 residues. The V end lost 0 bases, the J end lost 6 bases, and 17 bases lay between the germline ends. The CDR3 loop is CASSLARPAPRDTQYF. The CDR3 bases are TGTGCCAGCAGCTTGGCCAGACCGGCTCCCAGGGATACGCAGTATTTT.

The CDR3 DNA follows: TGTGCCAGCACTCGACAGGGTGATCAGCCCCAGCATTTT. This translates into CASTRQGDQPQHF. J is TRBJ1-5 and V is TRBV28, with TRBD1 matching 7 bases. Germline V gene lookup returns CDR1 MDHEN and CDR2 SYDVKM. The CDR3 sequence is 13 residues long. After removal of 7 bases from V and 5 bases from J, the junction contained 5 bases not matched to a gene.

This clone was counted a few times. The chain employs TRBV15 and TRBJ2-2; D remains ambiguous. This CDR3 is built from 14 residues. Germline-derived CDR1 and CDR2 are LNHNV and YYDKDF (reference sequence). V was trimmed by 3 bases and J by 3 bases, leaving 8 bases between them. This chain's CDR3 is CATSRRRDTGELFF. CDR3 in DNA: TGTGCCACCAGCAGGAGACGGGACACCGGGGAGCTGTTTTTT.

V gene TRBV6-5 combines with J gene TRBJ1-2, with TRBD1 matching 11 bases. Germline V lookup: CDR1 MNHEY, CDR2 SVGAGI. V lost 6 bases to trimming and J lost 0 bases; unmatched junction nucleotides: 3. The CDR3 totals 15 residues. CDR3 sequence: CASRGQGETNYGYTF. In DNA, the CDR3 is TGTGCCAGCAGGGGACAGGGGGAAACTAACTATGGCTACACCTTC.

J is TRBJ2-7 and V is TRBV5-4, with TRBD1 matching 8 bases. The germline gives CDR1 SGHNT, CDR2 YYREEE (reference sequence). The ends lost 3 bases at V and 1 base at J; junction bases unmatched: 6. This CDR3 spans 15 amino acids. The DNA of the CDR3 is TGTGCCAGCAGCTGGGACAGGACATTTTCCTACGAGCAGTACTTC. This sequence encodes CASSWDRTFSYEQYF. Complete variable domain (other parts from reference TRBV5-4 and TRBJ2-7): ETGVTQSPTHLIKTRGQQVTLRCSSQSGHNTVSWYQQALGQGPQFIFQYYREEENGRGNFPPRFSGLQFPNYSSELNVNALELDDSALYLCASSWDRTFSYEQYFGPGTRLTVT.

J is TRBJ1-1 and V is TRBV28; 7 nucleotides align to TRBD1. V lost 3 bases, J lost 0 bases, and 13 bases stayed unmatched. CDR1 is MDHEN and CDR2 is SYDVKM in the germline V gene. This CDR3 contains 18 residues. In DNA, the CDR3 is TGTGCCAGCAGTTTTACTACCTACAGGGGCGGGATGAACACTGAAGCTTTCTTT. It specifies CASSFTTYRGGMNTEAFF.

The chain couples TRBV4-2 to TRBJ2-3, with TRBD2 as a possible D gene (6 bases). Trimming removed 1 base at V and 4 bases at J, with 12 bases between. Germline assignment: CDR1 LGHNA and CDR2 YNFKEQ. There are 15 residues in the CDR3. CDR3: CASSQAGGNSDTQYF. The CDR3 DNA is TGTGCCAGCAGCCAAGCCGGCGGGAACTCAGATACGCAGTATTTT.

This chain connects TRBV4-2 to TRBJ2-7; TRBD1 aligns across 10 bases. Trimming at V came to 1 base and at J to 5 bases, leaving 2 bases not matched to a gene. Germline V gene lookup returns CDR1 LGHNA and CDR2 YNFKEQ. The CDR3 totals 14 residues. The CDR3 nucleotides are TGTGCCAGCAGCCAAGGACAGGGGGCAAACGAGCAGTACTTC. Translation gives CASSQGQGANEQYF.

This chain joins TRBV11-2 and TRBJ2-7; D uncertain. The germline CDR1 and CDR2 sequences are SGHAT and FQNNGV. This CDR3 region has 15 residues. Trimming took off 4 bases at V and 0 bases at J, with 13 bases between the two ends. The DNA for the CDR3 is TGTGCCAGCAGCTACTTGAGGAGCGTCTCCTACGAGCAGTACTTC. Protein: CASSYLRSVSYEQYF.

The chain uses TRBV9 and TRBJ2-7; 8 nucleotides agree with TRBD2. The CDR3 is made up of 14 amino acids. The V and J ends lost 1 base and 5 bases, in that order; junction bases with no gene match: 5. Germline V gene lookup returns CDR1 SGDLS and CDR2 YYNGEE. CDR3 amino acids: CASSVSGSLNEQYF. The CDR3 DNA is TGTGCCAGCAGCGTAAGCGGGAGTCTCAACGAGCAGTACTTC.

This chain links TRBV18 with TRBJ2-7, with TRBD1 matching 8 bases. Trimming removed 3 bases from V and 7 bases from J; junction bases left unmatched: 11. This CDR3 region has 15 residues. CDR1 and CDR2 (germline): KGHSH, LQKENI. The CDR3 DNA sequence: TGTGCCAGCTCACCCCCGACAGGGGATGGGAGGGAGCAGTACTTC. The encoded protein is CASSPPTGDGREQYF.

The rearrangement uses TRBV18 and TRBJ2-7; D is perhaps TRBD1 (5 bases). CDR3 length: 14 residues. Germline lookup yields CDR1 KGHSH and CDR2 LQKENI. The ends were cut back, 3 bases at V and 2 bases at J, with 11 bases in the middle. CDR3 coding DNA: TGTGCCAGCTCACCTGGGGCCTCCACCTACGAGCAGTACTTC. Translation: CASSPGASTYEQYF.

The J gene is TRBJ1-4, the V gene TRBV9, with D perhaps TRBD1 (6 bases). CDR1 is SGDLS and CDR2 is YYNGEE in the germline V gene. CDR3 length: 12 residues. V was clipped by 3 bases and J by 8 bases, with 8 bases between them. CDR3 nucleotides: TGTGCCAGCAGCGCACAGGGCGAAAAACTGTTTTTT. Protein sequence: CASSAQGEKLFF.

The V call is TRBV6-5, the J call TRBJ1-1, with D perhaps matching TRBD1 (6 bases). Germline CDR1 MNHEY, CDR2 SVGAGI. The CDR3 loop spans 15 amino acids. The V gene lost 5 bases and the J gene lost 0 bases, with 13 bases spanning the gap. In DNA form, the CDR3 reads TGTGCCAGCAGTGGCGGACAGAACTTGAACACTGAAGCTTTCTTT. Translating gives CASSGGQNLNTEAFF.